These 19 T cell receptor beta chains came from one sample sequenced in a study of CD8 T cells in ankylosing spondylitis. One entry per CDR3 protein, called by TCRdb with MiXCR from the 5' RACE reads. The sample includes 100,000 to 150,000 distinct CDR3 sequences, approximately 6.8% of them seen just once. Sequencing was performed on blood, either unsorted or a sorted T cell fraction (not recorded which). These TCRs come from a male donor with ankylosing spondylitis or in good health (not recorded which).

There are many counts of this clonotype. The V and J genes are TRBV5-1 and TRBJ2-4; D unclear. The CDR3 is made up of 14 amino acids. The germline V gene encodes CDR1 SGHRS and CDR2 YFSETQ. With 4 bases removed from V and 0 bases from J, the gap between germline ends came to 8 bases. The CDR3, as DNA: TGCGCCAGCAGCGTGACATTAGCCAAAAACATTCAGTACTTC. Amino acid sequence: CASSVTLAKNIQYF.

This clonotype was seen at least ten times. The gene calls are TRBV29-1 and TRBJ2-1, with 16 nucleotides matching TRBD2. The CDR3 runs 17 residues. The germline V gene has CDR1 SQVTM and CDR2 ANQGSEA. After removal of 3 bases from V and 0 bases from J, the junction contained 2 bases not matched to a gene. The CDR3 DNA follows: TGCAGCGTTGACGGGACTAGCGGGGGGGCCTCCTACAATGAGCAGTTCTTC. Its protein is CSVDGTSGGASYNEQFF.

This clonotype was recorded many times. The chain has TRBV5-1 and TRBJ1-5; TRBD1 might be the D (6 bases). CDR3 length: 14 residues. Trimming left V 5 bases short and J 4 bases short, with 13 bases between. CDR1 and CDR2 (germline): SGHRS, YFSETQ. CDR3 sequence reads: CASRPGVGNQPQHF. In nucleotides, the CDR3 is TGCGCCAGCAGGCCAGGGGTCGGAAATCAGCCCCAGCATTTT.

This chain links TRBV7-4 with TRBJ2-2; D may be TRBD1 (5 bases). The CDR3 sequence is 16 residues long. Germline V gene sequence: CDR1 SGHVT, CDR2 SQSDAQ. With 0 bases removed from V and 6 bases from J, the gap between germline ends came to 14 bases. CDR3 sequence (DNA): TGTGCCAGCAGCTTAGCGCTCTCGACAGTCCCCGGGGAGCTGTTTTTT. Protein sequence: CASSLALSTVPGELFF.

This clonotype showed up many times. V gene TRBV12-3 or TRBV12-4 combines with J gene TRBJ2-7; D tentatively fits TRBD1 or TRBD2 (5 bases each). The CDR3 loop spans 13 amino acids. V lost 6 bases and J 6 bases, leaving 15 bases between the germline ends. CDR3: CASRGTSPGEQYF. The CDR3, as DNA: TGTGCCAGCAGGGGGACCAGCCCCGGCGAGCAGTACTTC.

This clonotype was seen ten or more times. This chain connects TRBV7-9 to TRBJ2-7; the match to TRBD2 covers 8 bases. The V segment lost 2 bases and the J segment 4 bases; nucleotides outside the gene matches: 4. The length of the CDR3 is 14 residues. Germline V gene sequence: CDR1 SEHNR, CDR2 FQNEAQ (reference sequence). The CDR3 DNA reads as TGTGCCAGCAGCTTATCCGGGAGGGAGTACGAGCAGTACTTC. This encodes CASSLSGREYEQYF.

Many counts were recorded for this clonotype. The chain combines TRBV5-1 with TRBJ2-3, with D possibly called TRBD1 or TRBD2 (5 bases each). The CDR3 extends over 16 amino acids. V dropped 0 bases and J dropped 4 bases, with 15 bases sitting between them. CDR1 SGHRS and CDR2 YFSETQ come from the germline V gene. The CDR3 loop is CASSLESAGRADTQYF. CDR3 nucleotides: TGCGCCAGCAGCTTGGAATCCGCAGGGCGGGCAGATACGCAGTATTTT.

This clonotype came up many times. The chain combines TRBV5-1 with TRBJ2-4; 9 bases match TRBD1. CDR3 length: 13 residues. Germline CDR1 SGHRS, CDR2 YFSETQ. V was clipped by 3 bases and J by 6 bases; unmatched bases: 1. For the CDR3, the DNA is TGCGCCAGCAGCTCGGGACAGGGAAACATTCAGTACTTC. Residues: CASSSGQGNIQYF. Drawing the rest from reference TRBV5-1 and TRBJ2-4, the complete variable domain is KAGVTQTPRYLIKTRGQQVTLSCSPISGHRSVSWYQQTPGQGLQFLFEYFSETQRNKGNFPGRFSGRQFSNSRSEMNVSTLELGDSALYLCASSSGQGNIQYFGAGTRLSVL.

This clonotype was counted at least ten times. The chain combines TRBV14 with TRBJ1-1; D remains ambiguous. Per germline, CDR1 SGHDN and CDR2 FVKESK. The CDR3 extends over 14 amino acids. Trimming cost V 0 bases and J 0 bases, with 5 bases left between them. In DNA form, the CDR3 reads TGTGCCAGCAGCCAAGAGAAGGTGAACACTGAAGCTTTCTTT. Protein: CASSQEKVNTEAFF.

The chain joins TRBV30 to TRBJ2-7; D gene ambiguous. The CDR3 is 13 amino acids. CDR1 is GTSNPN, CDR2 SVGIG, per germline (reference sequence). Trimming pared 0 bases from V and 1 base from J, leaving 7 bases between. The CDR3 DNA sequence: TGTGCCTGGAGTGTATCGGGTTCCTACGAGCAGTACTTC. As protein: CAWSVSGSYEQYF. Combining the CDR3 with reference TRBV30 and TRBJ2-7 gives the whole variable domain SQTIHQWPATLVQPVGSPLSLECTVEGTSNPNLYWYRQAAGRGLQLLFYSVGIGQISSEVPQNLSASRPQDRQFILSSKKLLLSDSGFYLCAWSVSGSYEQYFGPGTRLTVT.

In this sample, this clonotype turned up many times. This chain links TRBV5-1 with TRBJ1-1, with D maybe TRBD1 (6 bases). This CDR3 spans 14 amino acids. CDR1 is SGHRS and CDR2 is YFSETQ in the germline V gene. Trimming shortened V by 4 bases and J by 1 base, and 11 bases separated the two germline ends. CDR3 DNA: TGCGCCAGCAGCACCGGGACACAGAACACTGAAGCTTTCTTT. Encoded protein: CASSTGTQNTEAFF.

This clonotype was seen repeatedly, ten times or more. V usage is TRBV28 and J usage is TRBJ2-3; 12 positions agree with TRBD2. V dropped 4 bases and J dropped 3; count of bases not matched to a gene: 5. The CDR3 totals 16 residues. Germline-derived CDR1 and CDR2 are MDHEN and SYDVKM. The CDR3 loop reads CASSSLLAGGTDTQYF. In nucleotides, the CDR3 is TGTGCCAGCAGTTCTCTCCTAGCGGGAGGGACAGATACGCAGTATTTT.

This clonotype was seen at least ten times. The chain carries TRBV27 and TRBJ1-1, with D possibly TRBD1 on 6 matching bases. The CDR3 is 14 amino acids. Germline V CDR1 and CDR2: MNHEY, SMNVEV (reference sequence). V dropped 3 bases and J dropped 0 bases, with 8 bases sitting between them. Written as DNA, the CDR3 is TGTGCCAGCAGTTTGGGGGGCCTGAACACTGAAGCTTTCTTT. It specifies CASSLGGLNTEAFF.

This chain joins TRBV11-2 and TRBJ2-1, with D hard to call. Germline CDR1 reads SGHAT; CDR2 reads FQNNGV. The CDR3 length is 14 residues. The V gene lost 5 bases and the J gene lost 6 bases, with 14 bases spanning the gap. DNA for the CDR3: TGTGCCAGCAGCCAAACCTCGGCTAGCAATGAGCAGTTCTTC. Amino acid sequence: CASSQTSASNEQFF.

In its sample, this clonotype was seen many times. The gene calls are TRBV19 and TRBJ2-5; D may correspond to TRBD1 or TRBD2 (5 bases each). With 1 base removed from V and 4 bases from J, the gap between germline ends came to 7 bases. The germline CDR1 and CDR2 sequences are LNHDA and SQIVND (reference sequence). CDR3 length equals 13 residues. The CDR3 here is CASSIGDGETQYF. The CDR3 region has the DNA TGTGCCAGTAGTATAGGGGACGGAGAGACCCAGTACTTC.

This sequence joins TRBV5-1 and TRBJ1-1, with 8 positions matching TRBD1. The CDR3 has 15 residues. V shed 0 bases, J shed 1 base, and the junction held 2 bases outside the gene matches. CDR1 and CDR2 (germline): SGHRS, YFSETQ. In nucleotides, the CDR3 is TGCGCCAGCAGCTTGGACAGGGGGTCGAACACTGAAGCTTTCTTT. It specifies CASSLDRGSNTEAFF.

This sequence joins TRBV7-9 and TRBJ1-5; D is undetermined. Per the germline V gene, CDR1 is SEHNR and CDR2 is FQNEAQ (reference sequence). This CDR3 has 14 residues. V was trimmed by 5 bases and J by 0 bases, leaving 8 bases between them. The CDR3 is CASSKTLSNQPQHF. CDR3 bases: TGTGCCAGCAGCAAGACACTTAGCAATCAGCCCCAGCATTTT.

In regard to this clonotype: It may be a read error: a sequence one base away is much more abundant. The chain has TRBV3-1 and TRBJ1-2; 9 bases map to TRBD1. V was clipped by 10 bases and J by 3 bases; unmatched bases: 24. This CDR3 contains 19 residues. Germline V CDR1 and CDR2: LGHDT, YNNKEL (reference sequence). CDR3 nucleotides: TGTGCCATCAGAGCCGACAGGGGGAGCGGAGGTTCCCTCGACTATGGCTACACCTTC. This translates into CAIRADRGSGGSLDYGYTF.

This clonotype has at least ten counts. V and J are TRBV6-2 or TRBV6-3 and TRBJ2-2; 7 bases are a match to TRBD1. Unmatched junction bases numbered 5, after V lost 5 bases and J lost 2 bases. This CDR3 spans 15 amino acids. CDR1 is MNHEY, CDR2 SVGEGT, per germline. CDR3 sequence: CASSSDRANTGELFF. CDR3 nucleotides: TGTGCCAGCAGTAGCGACAGGGCAAACACCGGGGAGCTGTTTTTT.